These 23 T cell receptor beta chains were sequenced from one sample in a study of cytomegalovirus exposure and HLA in healthy donors. The PCR used 60 Vbeta and 13 Jbeta primers. Using immunoSEQ multiplex PCR, the repertoire was profiled, and TCRdb retains in-frame clones only, with some absent. The repertoire holds about 140,000 clones, with around 82% as singletons. Sequenced: PBMCs. Receptor source: a man aged 45-60 years in good health and CMV-seronegative.

This chain links TRBV5-1 with TRBJ2-7, with D tentatively TRBD1 (6 bases). Per germline, CDR1 SGHRS and CDR2 YFSETQ. This CDR3 has 11 residues. The V and J ends lost 4 bases and 7 bases respectively, with 9 bases between them. The CDR3 sequence: CASSHQGEQYF. The DNA of the CDR3 is TGCGCCAGCAGCCACCAGGGGGAGCAGTACTTC.

The chain carries TRBV7-2 and TRBJ2-7, with 7 bases matching TRBD1. J lost 2 bases, V lost 5 bases, and 9 bases had no gene match. The CDR3 has 15 amino acids. CDR1 is SGHTA, CDR2 FQGNSA, per germline. CDR3 coding DNA: TGTGCCAGCAGCATCAGGACAGGCACGACCTACGAGCAGTACTTC. Translating gives CASSIRTGTTYEQYF.

CDR3 amino acids: CASSRPGQPLNYGYTF. The DNA for the CDR3 is TGTGCCAGCAGCCGACCGGGACAGCCTTTAAACTATGGCTACACCTTC. V and J are TRBV11-2 and TRBJ1-2; TRBD1 matches 7 bases. V was clipped by 5 bases and J by 2 bases; unmatched bases: 11. The CDR3 spans 16 residues. The germline CDR1 and CDR2 sequences are SGHAT and FQNNGV. Combining the CDR3 with reference TRBV11-2 and TRBJ1-2 gives the whole variable domain EAGVAQSPRYKIIEKRQSVAFWCNPISGHATLYWYQQILGQGPKLLIQFQNNGVVDDSQLPKDRFSAERLKGVDSTLKIQPAKLEDSAVYLCASSRPGQPLNYGYTFGSGTRLTVV.

This clone was counted once. The sample has other DNA sequences that encode this CDR3 too. The V call is TRBV19, the J call TRBJ1-5; unclear D gene. V lost 1 base, J lost 4 bases, and 5 bases lay in between. The germline V gene has CDR1 LNHDA and CDR2 SQIVND (reference sequence). This CDR3 is 13 amino acids long. CDR3 residues: CASSIAGNQPQHF. In nucleotides, the CDR3 is TGTGCCAGTAGTATAGCGGGTAATCAGCCCCAGCATTTT. The full variable domain, its missing parts supplied by reference TRBV19 and TRBJ1-5, is DGGITQSPKYLFRKEGQNVTLSCEQNLNHDAMYWYRQDPGQGLRLIYYSQIVNDFQKGDIAEGYSVSREKKESFPLTVTSAQKNPTAFYLCASSIAGNQPQHFGDGTRLSIL.

V gene TRBV5-1 combines with J gene TRBJ2-2; TRBD2 matches 7 bases. Germline V gene lookup returns CDR1 SGHRS and CDR2 YFSETQ. Trimming took 0 bases from V and 2 from J; bases not matched to a gene: 4. There are 16 residues in the CDR3. Here the CDR3 reads CASSLALADNTGELFF. The CDR3 DNA is TGCGCCAGCAGCTTGGCCCTAGCGGACAACACCGGGGAGCTGTTTTTT. The variable domain in full, with the rest retrieved from reference TRBV5-1 and TRBJ2-2, is KAGVTQTPRYLIKTRGQQVTLSCSPISGHRSVSWYQQTPGQGLQFLFEYFSETQRNKGNFPGRFSGRQFSNSRSEMNVSTLELGDSALYLCASSLALADNTGELFFGEGSRLTVL.

The CDR3 DNA sequence: TGCGCCAGCAGCTTGGCTCAGACACGATCCTACGAGCAGTACTTC. Its translation: CASSLAQTRSYEQYF. The rearrangement links TRBV5-1 to TRBJ2-7; D is undetermined. The CDR3 is 15 residues long. V was cut by 0 bases and J by 1 base, with 11 bases left in between. CDR1 is SGHRS and CDR2 is YFSETQ in the germline V gene.

This clone appeared a single time. The rearrangement joins TRBV19 to TRBJ2-1, with 14 bases that match TRBD2. This CDR3 contains 20 residues. The V gene's germline CDR1 is LNHDA and CDR2 SQIVND (reference sequence). With V trimmed by 3 bases and J by 0 bases, 10 bases remained unmatched. The CDR3 bases are TGTGCCAGTAGTATTTCCGGACTAGCGGGAGGAATAAGCTCCTACAATGAGCAGTTCTTC. Protein product: CASSISGLAGGISSYNEQFF.

V is TRBV30 and J is TRBJ2-1; possibly TRBD1 for D (6 bases). V was trimmed by 2 bases and J by 8 bases, leaving 13 bases between them. Germline loops: CDR1 GTSNPN, CDR2 SVGIG (reference sequence). The CDR3 sequence is 13 residues long. CDR3 residues: CAWSPGAGYEQFF. CDR3 in DNA: TGTGCCTGGAGTCCAGGGGCGGGCTATGAGCAGTTCTTC.

V usage is TRBV29-1 and J usage is TRBJ1-1, with TRBD1 as a possible D gene (5 bases). The V end was cut by 0 bases, the J end by 1 base, with 12 bases between. The CDR3 is 15 amino acids. Looked up from germline, CDR1 is SQVTM and CDR2 is ANQGSEA. CDR3 residues: CSVEDRVGGNTEAFF. CDR3 sequence (DNA): TGCAGCGTTGAAGATCGGGTGGGGGGGAACACTGAAGCTTTCTTT.

The chain uses TRBV4-2 and TRBJ1-2; 10 nucleotides agree with TRBD1. The ends lost 4 bases at V and 7 bases at J; junction bases unmatched: 6. The CDR3 consists of 14 residues. Germline V CDR1 and CDR2: LGHNA, YNFKEQ. CDR3 nucleotides: TGTGCCAGCAGCCGGGGGACAGGGGAAGGTGGCTACACCTTC. The encoded protein is CASSRGTGEGGYTF.

The rearrangement joins TRBV7-9 to TRBJ1-2; D perhaps matches TRBD1 (5 bases). Trimming removed 0 bases from V and 4 bases from J, with 21 bases in between. The germline gives CDR1 SEHNR, CDR2 FQNEAQ (reference sequence). The CDR3 spans 18 residues. The CDR3 nucleotides are TGTGCCAGCAGCTTAGCGTTATTTTCAGGGCTCTCTACCTATGGCTACACCTTC. Protein: CASSLALFSGLSTYGYTF.

The V and J genes are TRBV19 and TRBJ1-1; D uncertain. This CDR3 has 13 residues. V lost 5 bases and J lost 0, with 7 bases in between. From germline, CDR1 is LNHDA and CDR2 SQIVND (reference sequence). The CDR3 loop reads CASSLRVNTEAFF. The CDR3 region has the DNA TGTGCCAGTAGTTTACGGGTGAACACTGAAGCTTTCTTT.

The chain uses TRBV2 and TRBJ1-5; perhaps TRBD1 as D (6 bases). The CDR3 spans 15 residues. V shed 4 bases and J shed 1 base, with 11 bases lying between them. Germline V gene lookup returns CDR1 SNHLY and CDR2 FYNNEI. CDR3 amino acids: CASSGPGGSNQPQHF. In DNA, the CDR3 is TGTGCCAGCAGTGGACCGGGGGGCAGCAATCAGCCCCAGCATTTT.

This clone was picked up a small number of times. This chain connects TRBV4-1 to TRBJ2-7, with TRBD2 matching 11 bases. The CDR3 totals 21 residues. Germline V gives CDR1 MGHRA, CDR2 YSYEKL. Germline trimming cut 0 bases from V and 4 bases from J; bases unmatched to any gene: 20. Here the CDR3 DNA reads TGCGCCAGCAGCCAAGAAGGGGGGTTGGCTAGCGGGAGGCTCAGCGGGTACGAGCAGTACTTC. It specifies CASSQEGGLASGRLSGYEQYF.

V is TRBV13 and J is TRBJ2-7, with 13 bases matching TRBD2. V lost 5 bases and J lost 3; bases outside the gene matches: 7. Germline CDR1 PRHDT, CDR2 FYEKMQ (reference sequence). The CDR3 loop spans 16 amino acids. The CDR3, as DNA: TGTGCCAGCAGCGTGAATGGACTAGCGGGAGTCTACGAGCAGTACTTC. This gives the protein CASSVNGLAGVYEQYF.

This rearrangement joins TRBV4-2 to TRBJ2-7, with 9 nucleotides matching TRBD1. V dropped 2 bases and J dropped 2; count of bases not matched to a gene: 1. The CDR3 has 14 amino acids. Germline lookup yields CDR1 LGHNA and CDR2 YNFKEQ. In nucleotides, the CDR3 is TGTGCCAGCAGCCAAAGGACAGGGGCCTACGAGCAGTACTTC. As protein: CASSQRTGAYEQYF.

The chain joins TRBV27 to TRBJ2-2; no clear D gene. Per the germline V gene, CDR1 is MNHEY and CDR2 is SMNVEV (reference sequence). V was clipped by 8 bases and J by 0 bases, with 16 bases between them. This CDR3 comprises 16 residues. For the CDR3, the DNA is TGTGCCAGCGCCAGGCCCTTTAACTCGAACACCGGGGAGCTGTTTTTT. Amino acid sequence: CASARPFNSNTGELFF.

V is TRBV30 and J is TRBJ1-3, with 7 bases aligning to TRBD1. This CDR3 contains 14 residues. Trimming cost V 4 bases and J 8 bases; bases outside gene matches: 11. CDR1 and CDR2 from the germline V gene are GTSNPN and SVGIG (reference sequence). For the CDR3, the DNA is TGTGCCTGGAATACAGGGGTTCTGGTGGACACCATATATTTT. It translates to CAWNTGVLVDTIYF. The full variable domain, completed using reference TRBV30 and TRBJ1-3, is SQTIHQWPATLVQPVGSPLSLECTVEGTSNPNLYWYRQAAGRGLQLLFYSVGIGQISSEVPQNLSASRPQDRQFILSSKKLLLSDSGFYLCAWNTGVLVDTIYFGEGSWLTVV.

Written as DNA, the CDR3 is TGCGCCAGCAGCTTGGTTACAGGAGCTACCACCGGGGAGCTGTTTTTT. This sequence encodes CASSLVTGATTGELFF. The rearrangement joins TRBV5-1 to TRBJ2-2, with TRBD1 as a possible D gene (5 bases). CDR1 and CDR2 (germline): SGHRS, YFSETQ. The CDR3 is 16 residues long. With 0 bases removed from V and 4 bases from J, the gap between germline ends came to 13 bases.

V is TRBV9 and J is TRBJ2-5; TRBD2 aligns across 7 bases. The germline CDR1 and CDR2 sequences are SGDLS and YYNGEE. This CDR3 comprises 15 residues. J lost 4 bases, V lost 0 bases, and 6 bases had no gene match. CDR3 DNA: TGTGCCAGCAGCGTAGGTGGCGGGAGAGGAGAGACCCAGTACTTC. Translation: CASSVGGGRGETQYF.

J is TRBJ1-2 and V is TRBV5-1, with TRBD1 matching over 9 bases. Trimming at V came to 4 bases and at J to 6 bases, leaving 10 bases not matched to a gene. Germline V gene data show CDR1 as SGHRS and CDR2 as YFSETQ. This CDR3 is 15 amino acids long. This CDR3 is CASSRLTGGENGYTF. The CDR3 region has the DNA TGCGCCAGCAGCCGCCTCACAGGGGGCGAGAATGGCTACACCTTC. The full variable domain, with the rest looked up from reference TRBV5-1 and TRBJ1-2, is KAGVTQTPRYLIKTRGQQVTLSCSPISGHRSVSWYQQTPGQGLQFLFEYFSETQRNKGNFPGRFSGRQFSNSRSEMNVSTLELGDSALYLCASSRLTGGENGYTFGSGTRLTVV.

This sequence joins TRBV6-4 and TRBJ1-1; D unclear. The V end was cut by 8 bases, the J end by 5 bases, with 18 bases between. CDR1 MRHNA and CDR2 SNTAGT come from the germline V gene. The length of the CDR3 is 14 residues. This chain's CDR3 is CASSRDAGRTEAFF. The CDR3 DNA is TGTGCCAGCTCCCGTGACGCGGGGAGAACTGAAGCTTTCTTT.

The V call is TRBV27, the J call TRBJ2-7; a weak D match, TRBD2 (6 bases). V was cut by 2 bases and J by 2 bases, with 13 bases left in between. Germline CDR1 is MNHEY and CDR2 is SMNVEV (reference sequence). This CDR3 has 15 amino acids. CDR3 DNA: TGTGCCAGCAGTTTAACCCGGGACTCAACCTACGAGCAGTACTTC. This gives the protein CASSLTRDSTYEQYF.